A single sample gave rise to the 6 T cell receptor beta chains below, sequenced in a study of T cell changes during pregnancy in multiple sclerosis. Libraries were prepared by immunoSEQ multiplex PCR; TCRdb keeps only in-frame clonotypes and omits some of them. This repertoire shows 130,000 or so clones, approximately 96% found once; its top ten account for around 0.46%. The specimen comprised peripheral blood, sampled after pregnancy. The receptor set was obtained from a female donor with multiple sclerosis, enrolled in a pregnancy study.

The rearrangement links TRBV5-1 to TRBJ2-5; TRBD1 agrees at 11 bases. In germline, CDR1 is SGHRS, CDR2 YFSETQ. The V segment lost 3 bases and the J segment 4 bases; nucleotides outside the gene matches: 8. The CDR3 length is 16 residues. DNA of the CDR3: TGCGCCAGCAGCTACCCCGGGACAGGGGGACTAGAGACCCAGTACTTC. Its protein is CASSYPGTGGLETQYF.

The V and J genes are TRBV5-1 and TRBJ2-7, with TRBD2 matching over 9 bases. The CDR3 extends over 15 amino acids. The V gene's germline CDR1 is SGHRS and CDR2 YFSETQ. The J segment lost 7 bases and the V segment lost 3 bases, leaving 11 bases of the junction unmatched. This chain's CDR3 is CASSSVGSGGREQYF. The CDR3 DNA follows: TGCGCCAGCAGCTCCGTGGGTAGCGGGGGCCGGGAGCAGTACTTC.

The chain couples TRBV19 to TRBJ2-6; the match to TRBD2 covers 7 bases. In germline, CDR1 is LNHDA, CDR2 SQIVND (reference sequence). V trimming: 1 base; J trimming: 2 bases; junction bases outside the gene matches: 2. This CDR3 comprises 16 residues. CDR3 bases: TGTGCCAGTAGTATAGTTGGGGGGGCTGGGGCCAACGTCCTGACTTTC. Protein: CASSIVGGAGANVLTF.

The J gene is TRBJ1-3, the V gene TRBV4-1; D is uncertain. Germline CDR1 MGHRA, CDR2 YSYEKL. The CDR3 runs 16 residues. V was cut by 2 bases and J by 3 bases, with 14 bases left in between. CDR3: CASSQSLGDRGNTIYF. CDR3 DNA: TGCGCCAGCAGCCAAAGCCTCGGGGATCGTGGAAACACCATATATTTT.

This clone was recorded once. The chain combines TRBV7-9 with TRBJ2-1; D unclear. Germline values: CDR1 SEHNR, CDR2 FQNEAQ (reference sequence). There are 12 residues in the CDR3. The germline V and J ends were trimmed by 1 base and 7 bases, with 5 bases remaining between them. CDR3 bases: TGTGCCAGCAGCTTAGATCAGAATGAGCAGTTCTTC. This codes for CASSLDQNEQFF.

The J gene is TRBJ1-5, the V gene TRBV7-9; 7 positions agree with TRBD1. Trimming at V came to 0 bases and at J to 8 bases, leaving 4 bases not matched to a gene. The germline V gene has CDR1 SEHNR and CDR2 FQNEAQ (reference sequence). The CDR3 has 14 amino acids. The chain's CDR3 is CASSLATGTEPQHF. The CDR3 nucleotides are TGTGCCAGCAGCTTAGCGACAGGGACGGAGCCCCAGCATTTT.